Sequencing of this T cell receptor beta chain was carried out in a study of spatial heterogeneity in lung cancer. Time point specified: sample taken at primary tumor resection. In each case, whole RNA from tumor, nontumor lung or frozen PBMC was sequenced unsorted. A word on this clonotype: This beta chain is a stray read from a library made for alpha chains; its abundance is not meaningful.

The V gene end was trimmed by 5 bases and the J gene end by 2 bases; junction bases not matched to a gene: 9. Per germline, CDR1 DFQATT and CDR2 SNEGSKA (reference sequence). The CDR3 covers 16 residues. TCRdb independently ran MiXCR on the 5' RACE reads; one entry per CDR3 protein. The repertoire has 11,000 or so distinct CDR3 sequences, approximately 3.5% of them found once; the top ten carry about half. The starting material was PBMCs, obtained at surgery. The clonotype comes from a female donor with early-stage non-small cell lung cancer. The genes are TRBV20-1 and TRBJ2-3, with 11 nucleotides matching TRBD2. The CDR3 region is CSARASGGLVTDTQYF. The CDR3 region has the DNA TGCAGTGCTCGAGCTAGCGGGGGGCTGGTCACAGATACGCAGTATTTT.